This TCR beta chain was sequenced during a study of T cell responses to AZD1222 COVID-19 vaccine. Study in general: Combined were second doses at about 4 or about 12 weeks.

Data came from immunoSEQ multiplex PCR; TCRdb stores just in-frame clones and leaves some out. The sample yields roughly 150,000 clones, approximately 88% seen once. General observations from the study: After the peak T cell response, and only then, were repertoires sampled. Spike regions recognized by vaccine-associated CD4 TCRs spanned the protein, led by 160-218 and 743-854. Among spike-specific TCRs, nearly half reportedly target unmutated variant regions.

Trimming pared 6 bases from V and 2 bases from J, leaving 14 bases between. Germline V CDR1 and CDR2: MNHEY, SVGAGI. This CDR3 comprises 14 residues. Remarks on this clone: What it binds is unknown.

This clonotype was sampled from an adult in good health. This sample comprised peripheral blood, obtained on day 0 of AZD1222 vaccination. This sequence joins TRBV6-5 and TRBJ2-7; D is unclear. The chain's CDR3 is CASRPGPNPYEQYF. CDR3 DNA sequence: TGTGCCAGCAGACCGGGCCCCAACCCCTACGAGCAGTACTTC.